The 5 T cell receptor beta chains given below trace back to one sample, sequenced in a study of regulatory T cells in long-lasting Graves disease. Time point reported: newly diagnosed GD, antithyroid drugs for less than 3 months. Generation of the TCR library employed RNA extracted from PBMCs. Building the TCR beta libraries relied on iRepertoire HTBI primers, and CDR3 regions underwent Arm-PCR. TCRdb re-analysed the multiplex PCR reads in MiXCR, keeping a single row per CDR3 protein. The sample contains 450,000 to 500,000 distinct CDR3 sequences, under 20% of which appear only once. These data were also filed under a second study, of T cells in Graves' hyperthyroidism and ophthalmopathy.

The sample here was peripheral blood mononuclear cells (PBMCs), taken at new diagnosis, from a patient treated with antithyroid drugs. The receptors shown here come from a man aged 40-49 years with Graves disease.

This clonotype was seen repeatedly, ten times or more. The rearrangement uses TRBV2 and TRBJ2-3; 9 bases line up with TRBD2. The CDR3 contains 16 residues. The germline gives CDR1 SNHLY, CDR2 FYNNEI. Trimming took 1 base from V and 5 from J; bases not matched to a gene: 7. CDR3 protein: CASSEVGGRVGDTQYF. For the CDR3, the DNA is TGTGCCAGCAGTGAAGTCGGCGGGAGGGTGGGAGATACGCAGTATTTT.

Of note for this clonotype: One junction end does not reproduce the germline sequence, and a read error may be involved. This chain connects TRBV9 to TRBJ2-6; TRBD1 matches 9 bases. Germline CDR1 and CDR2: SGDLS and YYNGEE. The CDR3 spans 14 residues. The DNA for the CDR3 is TGTGCCAGCAGCGCGAGACAGGGGGTCAACGTCCTGACTTTC. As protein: CASSARQGVNVLTF.

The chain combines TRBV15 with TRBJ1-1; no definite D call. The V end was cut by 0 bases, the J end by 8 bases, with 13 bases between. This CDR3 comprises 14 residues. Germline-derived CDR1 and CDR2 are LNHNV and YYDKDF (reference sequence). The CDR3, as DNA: TGTGCCACCAGCAGAGAAAACAGACTCGGGGAAGCTTTCTTT. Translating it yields CATSRENRLGEAFF.

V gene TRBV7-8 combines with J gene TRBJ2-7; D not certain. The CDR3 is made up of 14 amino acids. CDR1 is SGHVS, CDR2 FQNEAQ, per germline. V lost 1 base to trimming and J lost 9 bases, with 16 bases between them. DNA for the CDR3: TGTGCCAGCAGCTTAGATACTTCGCCCCTAAGGCAGTACTTC. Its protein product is CASSLDTSPLRQYF.

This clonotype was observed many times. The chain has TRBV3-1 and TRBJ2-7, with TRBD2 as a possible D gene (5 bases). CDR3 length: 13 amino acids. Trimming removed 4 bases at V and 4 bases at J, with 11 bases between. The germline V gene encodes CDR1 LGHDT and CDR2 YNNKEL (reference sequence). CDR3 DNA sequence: TGTGCCAGCAGCCCAAGCGGCGTATACGAGCAGTACTTC. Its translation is CASSPSGVYEQYF.